Detailed here is one TCR beta chain. In the source study's methods: Scientists estimated how many nucleated cells there were by amplifying reference gene primers. Sequencing was performed with immunoSEQ multiplex PCR; in TCRdb, only in-frame clones are kept and a portion is missing. The DNA gave D and trimming, while V, J and clone size come from that table. The top ten clones hold about 26% of a sample with 50,000 to 60,000 clones, approximately 88% of them seen once. This specimen belongs to a study of blood T cell repertoires in COVID-19. Study context: Donors in the United States, Italy and Spain gave samples during acute or convalescent COVID-19. Nucleic acid was either cDNA or gDNA, and it came from T cells, B-cell-depleted T cells, or PBMCs.

Trimming shortened V by 6 bases and J by 6 bases, and 11 bases separated the two germline ends. The germline V gene has CDR1 LGHDT and CDR2 YNNKEL (reference sequence). The length of the CDR3 is 13 residues. This chain links TRBV3-1 (or the pseudogene TRBV3-2) with TRBJ2-2, with a possible D match to TRBD2 (5 bases). Sequenced: peripheral blood. The origin of this receptor is a human donor in a cohort sampled during active COVID-19. As DNA, the CDR3 is TGTGCCAGCAGTATTACTAGGGCCGGGGAGCTGTTTTTT. This sequence encodes CASSITRAGELFF.